The next 14 T cell receptor beta chains were all read from a single sample in a study of shared clonotypes between healthy human individuals. The assay was immunoSEQ multiplex PCR, and TCRdb's table has in-frame clones only and misses some. The sample lists 980,000 or so clones, about three quarters occurring once. What was sequenced was memory CD4+ T cells sorted from blood. As to subset: CD45RA-negative fraction. The receptors were sampled from a man aged 18 to 35 in good health.

This clone showed up just a few times. This rearrangement joins TRBV15 to TRBJ2-7, with D perhaps matching TRBD2 (5 bases). CDR3 length: 14 residues. The ends were cut back, 1 base at V and 7 bases at J, with 14 bases in the middle. From germline, CDR1 is LNHNV and CDR2 YYDKDF (reference sequence). CDR3 sequence reads: CATSRGLSTGEQYF. The CDR3 coding sequence is TGTGCCACCAGCAGAGGACTCTCAACGGGGGAGCAGTACTTC.

This clone has a handful of counts. V usage is TRBV2 and J usage is TRBJ2-1; a possible D gene is TRBD2 (6 bases). Germline V CDR1 and CDR2: SNHLY, FYNNEI. The CDR3 sequence is 16 residues long. V shed 6 bases and J shed 7 bases, with 22 bases lying between them. The CDR3 sequence is CASRSYSGGGANEQFF. Written as DNA, the CDR3 is TGTGCCAGCAGGAGCTATAGCGGAGGTGGTGCGAATGAGCAGTTCTTC.

The table lists this clone with many counts. V and J are TRBV27 and TRBJ1-6; 7 bases agree with TRBD1. The CDR3 length is 17 residues. Per germline, CDR1 MNHEY and CDR2 SMNVEV (reference sequence). The ends lost 0 bases at V and 0 bases at J; junction bases unmatched: 2. The CDR3 DNA follows: TGTGCCAGCAGTTTATCAAGGACAGGCTCCTATAATTCACCCCTCCACTTT. Translating it yields CASSLSRTGSYNSPLHF.

This clone has only a few counts. This may come from a read error, since a much larger clone is one base off. Within the sample, other DNA sequences also encode this same CDR3. The chain couples TRBV9 to TRBJ2-1, with D uncertain. The CDR3 sequence is 13 residues long. The V end was cut by 0 bases, the J end by 0 bases, with 1 base between. Germline V gene lookup returns CDR1 SGDLS and CDR2 YYNGEE. CDR3 DNA sequence: TGTGCCAGCAGCGTAGGCTCCTACAATGAGCAGTTCTTC. Its protein product is CASSVGSYNEQFF.

This clone was seen a handful of times. This chain links TRBV5-8 with TRBJ2-6; 7 bases agree with TRBD1. CDR1 SGHTS and CDR2 YDEGEE come from the germline V gene. The ends lost 5 bases at V and 0 bases at J; junction bases unmatched: 11. This CDR3 has 18 residues. CDR3 amino acids: CASSLTGQSFSGANVLTF. The CDR3 DNA reads TGTGCCAGCAGTTTAACGGGACAGAGTTTCTCTGGGGCCAACGTCCTGACTTTC.

The CDR3 protein is CASSVAPNEQFF. The CDR3 nucleotides read TGTGCCAGCAGCGTGGCCCCCAATGAGCAGTTCTTC. The chain employs TRBV11-2 and TRBJ2-1; unclear D gene. V lost 5 bases and J 6 bases, leaving 8 bases between the germline ends. The length of the CDR3 is 12 residues. The germline CDR1 and CDR2 sequences are SGHAT and FQNNGV.

J is TRBJ1-4 and V is TRBV28, with 7 nucleotides matching TRBD1. V lost 5 bases, J lost 5 bases, and 11 bases stayed unmatched. CDR1 and CDR2 from the germline V gene are MDHEN and SYDVKM. The CDR3 is made up of 16 amino acids. CDR3 sequence (DNA): TGTGCCAGCAGTCGGATGCCGGGACAGCCAAATGAAAAACTGTTTTTT. It is translated as CASSRMPGQPNEKLFF.

The gene calls are TRBV9 and TRBJ2-5; D is perhaps TRBD1 or TRBD2 (5 bases each). Germline loops: CDR1 SGDLS, CDR2 YYNGEE. This CDR3 spans 14 amino acids. V gave up 0 bases and J gave up 4 bases, with 10 bases separating them. CDR3 in amino acids: CASSVGDGGETQYF. For the CDR3, the DNA is TGTGCCAGCAGCGTAGGGGATGGGGGAGAGACCCAGTACTTC.

A word on this clone: A much bigger clone sits one base away, suggesting this may be a read error. Other DNA sequences in the sample encode the same CDR3. The genes are TRBV7-7 and TRBJ2-5; TRBD2 matches at 13 bases. This CDR3 has 14 residues. Germline V gene sequence: CDR1 SSHAT, CDR2 FNYEAQ (reference sequence). The CDR3 DNA sequence: TGTGCTAGCAGCCCGGGACTAGCGGGGGAGACCCAGTACTTC. It encodes CASSPGLAGETQYF.

The CDR3 DNA reads TGTGCCAGCAGCAAAGGGGGAAGGGAGGGGTATAGCAATCAGCCCCAGCATTTT. Translating gives CASSKGGREGYSNQPQHF. The chain is built from TRBV21-1 and TRBJ1-5. TRBV21-1 corresponds to a pseudogene. This CDR3 is built from 18 residues.

There are a few counts of this clone. The J gene is TRBJ2-5, the V gene TRBV12-5; no clear D. Germline V gives CDR1 LGHNT, CDR2 FRNRAP. V dropped 3 bases and J dropped 2 bases, with 10 bases sitting between them. CDR3 length: 14 residues. DNA for the CDR3: TGTGCTAGTGGTTTTGACGGAAGGCAAGAGACCCAGTACTTC. Protein: CASGFDGRQETQYF.

The chain combines TRBV10-2 with TRBJ2-7; 11 bases line up with TRBD2. V trimming: 6 bases; J trimming: 1 base; junction bases outside the gene matches: 14. This CDR3 comprises 18 residues. In germline, CDR1 is WSHSY, CDR2 SAAADI. Written as DNA, the CDR3 is TGCGCCAGCAGCCCCGGGACCTTGACTAGCGGGACATCCTACGAGCAGTACTTC. Translation: CASSPGTLTSGTSYEQYF.

The chain links TRBV6-1 to TRBJ1-2; 9 nucleotides match TRBD1. Per the germline V gene, CDR1 is MNHNS and CDR2 is SASEGT. This CDR3 is built from 15 residues. Trimming cost V 3 bases and J 4 bases; bases outside gene matches: 6. The DNA for the CDR3 is TGTGCCAGCAGTGAGGGACAGGGTGGGGCCTATGGCTACACCTTC. It is translated as CASSEGQGGAYGYTF.

The chain links TRBV30 to TRBJ2-7; no definite D call. Germline V gene sequence: CDR1 GTSNPN, CDR2 SVGIG (reference sequence). Between the trimmed V and J ends, which lost 4 bases and 4 bases, there was a span of 20 bases. The CDR3 consists of 15 residues. The CDR3 is CAWKPIWSAGYEQYF. The DNA of the CDR3 is TGTGCCTGGAAGCCCATTTGGTCGGCAGGATACGAGCAGTACTTC.